This T cell receptor (beta chain) came from a study of blood T cell repertoires in COVID-19. At the level of the study: In each case, the material was cDNA or gDNA derived from T cells, B-cell-depleted T cells, or PBMCs.

Germline V CDR1 and CDR2: LGHNA, YNFKEQ. This CDR3 region has 14 residues. The trim removed 4 bases at V and 8 bases at J, leaving 7 bases unmatched. TCRdb keeps only in-frame clones here, not all; method: immunoSEQ multiplex PCR. The table shows roughly 380,000 clones, with roughly 89% occurring only once. The chain has TRBV4-2 and TRBJ2-1, with TRBD2 matching 8 bases. Sequencing used peripheral blood. The receptor was derived from a woman aged 55-70 years with COVID-19, enrolled during active disease. This CDR3 is CASSPARGADEQFF. In nucleotides, the CDR3 is TGTGCCAGCAGCCCCGCGCGGGGGGCGGATGAGCAGTTCTTC.